The 26 T cell receptor beta chains reported below all come from one sample, sequenced in a study of OX40 agonist ivuxolimab in advanced cancers. Method: immunoSEQ multiplex PCR; TCRdb's copy keeps in-frame clones and lacks some. The sample includes tens of thousands of clones, roughly nine tenths seen only once; the top ten take 9% to 10%. The sample consisted of CD4+ or CD8+ T cells sorted from blood, taken in a trial of the OX40 agonist ivuxolimab. These receptors were obtained from an adult with an advanced solid tumor such as melanoma, head and neck, liver or kidney cancer.

The chain uses TRBV2 and TRBJ1-5, with TRBD1 matching over 7 bases. J lost 0 bases, V lost 2 bases, and 4 bases had no gene match. Germline V gene sequence: CDR1 SNHLY, CDR2 FYNNEI. This CDR3 has 16 amino acids. The CDR3 loop is CASSERGHLSNQPQHF. CDR3 DNA sequence: TGTGCCAGCAGTGAAAGGGGGCACCTTAGCAATCAGCCCCAGCATTTT. The entire variable domain, with the rest obtained from reference TRBV2 and TRBJ1-5, is as follows: EPEVTQTPSHQVTQMGQEVILRCVPISNHLYFYWYRQILGQKVEFLVSFYNNEISEKSEIFDDQFSVERPDGSNFTLKIRSTKLEDSAMYFCASSERGHLSNQPQHFGDGTRLSIL.

The V and J genes are TRBV5-1 and TRBJ2-5; 7 nucleotides line up with TRBD1. The J segment lost 1 base and the V segment lost 0 bases, leaving 3 bases of the junction unmatched. The germline CDR1 and CDR2 sequences are SGHRS and YFSETQ. The CDR3 is 15 residues long. The CDR3 bases are TGCGCCAGCAGCTTGGGTGACAGGGCCCAAGAGACCCAGTACTTC. It specifies CASSLGDRAQETQYF.

This sequence joins TRBV18 and TRBJ2-2; D uncertain. The CDR3 loop spans 13 amino acids. Per germline, CDR1 KGHSH and CDR2 LQKENI. With 6 bases removed from V and 2 bases from J, the gap between germline ends came to 7 bases. CDR3 nucleotides: TGTGCCAGCTCCTATTTCAACACCGGGGAGCTGTTTTTT. Residues: CASSYFNTGELFF.

This chain joins TRBV9 and TRBJ2-3, with 12 bases fitting TRBD2. The V gene end was trimmed by 0 bases and the J gene end by 5 bases; junction bases not matched to a gene: 4. The germline V gene encodes CDR1 SGDLS and CDR2 YYNGEE. The CDR3 consists of 16 residues. CDR3 nucleotide sequence: TGTGCCAGCAGCGTAGCTAGCGGGGGGGCCAAAGATACGCAGTATTTT. Translating gives CASSVASGGAKDTQYF.

This clone has a single count. V gene TRBV6-6 combines with J gene TRBJ2-1; perhaps TRBD2 as D (6 bases). The germline CDR1 and CDR2 sequences are MNHNY and SVGAGI (reference sequence). This CDR3 region has 15 residues. V dropped 5 bases and J dropped 6 bases, with 17 bases sitting between them. DNA of the CDR3: TGTGCCAGCAGTACCCCCCTGGGAGGCCCCAATGAGCAGTTCTTC. This translates into CASSTPLGGPNEQFF.

CDR3 sequence: CASSPRQGKDTQYF. CDR3 in DNA: TGTGCCAGCAGCCCCCGACAGGGTAAGGATACGCAGTATTTT. This chain uses TRBV9 with TRBJ2-3, with 7 bases identical to TRBD1. The CDR3 spans 14 residues. The germline V gene has CDR1 SGDLS and CDR2 YYNGEE. J was trimmed by 6 bases and V by 4 bases; bases with no gene match: 8.

This chain connects TRBV28 to TRBJ2-5, with TRBD2 as a possible D gene (5 bases). V lost 6 bases to trimming and J lost 5 bases, with 16 bases between them. Germline V CDR1 and CDR2: MDHEN, SYDVKM. The CDR3 sequence is 14 residues long. The CDR3 sequence: CASRLARRVETQYF. The CDR3, as DNA: TGTGCCAGCAGGTTAGCGAGGAGAGTCGAGACCCAGTACTTC.

The J gene is TRBJ1-1, the V gene TRBV19, with D maybe TRBD1 (5 bases). V gave up 8 bases and J gave up 6 bases, with 19 bases separating them. The CDR3 sequence is 14 residues long. Per the germline V gene, CDR1 is LNHDA and CDR2 is SQIVND (reference sequence). The CDR3 here is CASSSRGTLAEAFF. DNA of the CDR3: TGTGCCAGTTCTAGTCGGGGCACCTTGGCTGAAGCTTTCTTT.

The CDR3 bases are TGCGCCAGCAGTGAGTCGATGTTAGGGAGGAACACTGAAGCTTTCTTT. Amino acid sequence: CASSESMLGRNTEAFF. The V and J genes are TRBV10-2 and TRBJ1-1, with unresolved D. V gave up 0 bases and J gave up 1 base, with 12 bases separating them. The CDR3 is made up of 16 amino acids. Germline assignment: CDR1 WSHSY and CDR2 SAAADI.

This chain connects TRBV2 to TRBJ1-5; 9 bases agree with TRBD1. Germline-derived CDR1 and CDR2 are SNHLY and FYNNEI. The CDR3 totals 15 residues. The V segment lost 6 bases and the J segment 3 bases; nucleotides outside the gene matches: 6. CDR3 region: CASRARTGANQPQHF. CDR3 nucleotide sequence: TGTGCCAGCAGAGCCCGGACAGGGGCCAATCAGCCCCAGCATTTT.

The chain recombines TRBV2 with TRBJ2-7, with 12 bases aligning to TRBD2. Per the germline V gene, CDR1 is SNHLY and CDR2 is FYNNEI. CDR3 length equals 11 residues. Trimming cost V 9 bases and J 9 bases; bases outside gene matches: 3. CDR3 residues: CASGGLAGQYF. The DNA of the CDR3 is TGTGCCAGTGGGGGACTAGCGGGGCAGTACTTC.

This sequence joins TRBV5-1 and TRBJ2-7, with TRBD2 matching 10 bases. The junction had 7 bases not matched to a gene; V was cut back by 5 bases and J by 5 bases. This CDR3 has 14 residues. Germline V gene data show CDR1 as SGHRS and CDR2 as YFSETQ. CDR3 loop: CASRERGGRNEQYF. The CDR3 nucleotides read TGCGCCAGCAGGGAGCGGGGGGGCCGCAACGAGCAGTACTTC.

The gene calls are TRBV25-1 and TRBJ2-7; D may be TRBD1 or TRBD2 (5 bases each). This CDR3 contains 13 residues. With 6 bases removed from V and 6 bases from J, the gap between germline ends came to 15 bases. CDR1 MGHDK and CDR2 SYGVNS come from the germline V gene. CDR3 bases: TGTGCCAGCAGCCAGGGTACGGCGGGCGAGCAGTACTTC. As protein: CASSQGTAGEQYF.

In its sample, this clone was seen once. This chain links TRBV6-6 with TRBJ2-5; D might be TRBD1 (5 bases). CDR1 MNHNY and CDR2 SVGAGI come from the germline V gene (reference sequence). The CDR3 length is 15 residues. Trimming removed 2 bases from V and 5 bases from J, with 15 bases in between. CDR3 residues: CASSYGRDRPETQYF. As DNA, the CDR3 is TGTGCCAGCAGTTACGGCAGGGATAGACCGGAGACCCAGTACTTC.

This chain connects TRBV6-1 to TRBJ2-5; 7 nucleotides align to TRBD1. The length of the CDR3 is 14 residues. Germline V gene lookup returns CDR1 MNHNS and CDR2 SASEGT. Germline trimming cut 4 bases from V and 1 base from J; bases unmatched to any gene: 3. The CDR3 DNA reads TGTGCCAGCAGTGCACGGGACAGCCAAGAGACCCAGTACTTC. Protein sequence: CASSARDSQETQYF.

This rearrangement joins TRBV9 to TRBJ1-6; TRBD1 is a possible D gene (5 bases). Deletions cut 3 bases from V and 10 bases from J, with 11 bases between. CDR1 is SGDLS and CDR2 is YYNGEE in the germline V gene. CDR3 length equals 13 residues. The CDR3 sequence: CASSGQGWSPLHF. For the CDR3, the DNA is TGTGCCAGCAGCGGGCAGGGTTGGTCACCCCTCCACTTT. The full variable domain, with the rest looked up from reference TRBV9 and TRBJ1-6, is DSGVTQTPKHLITATGQRVTLRCSPRSGDLSVYWYQQSLDQGLQFLIQYYNGEERAKGNILERFSAQQFPDLHSELNLSSLELGDSALYFCASSGQGWSPLHFGNGTRLTVT.

This clone has only one observation. This CDR3 is CASSDRDYGYTF. Here the CDR3 DNA reads TGTGCCAGCAGTGACAGGGATTATGGCTACACCTTC. The chain uses TRBV28 and TRBJ1-2; 7 bases match TRBD1. The germline CDR1 and CDR2 sequences are MDHEN and SYDVKM. V shed 5 bases and J 5 bases; nucleotides not matched to a gene: 2. The CDR3 is made up of 12 amino acids.

This chain uses TRBV7-3 with TRBJ2-5; no clear D. CDR3 length: 13 residues. V was trimmed by 3 bases and J by 4 bases, leaving 9 bases between them. The germline V gene encodes CDR1 SGHTA and CDR2 FQGTGA. CDR3 in amino acids: CASSFSSLETQYF. CDR3 bases: TGTGCCAGCAGCTTCAGCAGTTTAGAGACCCAGTACTTC.

This chain joins TRBV29-1 and TRBJ2-1; 8 nucleotides line up with TRBD2. The V gene end was trimmed by 7 bases and the J gene end by 4 bases; junction bases not matched to a gene: 6. Germline loops: CDR1 SQVTM, CDR2 ANQGSEA. This CDR3 has 13 residues. CDR3 residues: CSATSASYNEQFF. The CDR3 DNA is TGCAGCGCGACTAGCGCTAGTTACAATGAGCAGTTCTTC.

The rearrangement joins TRBV6-5 to TRBJ2-1; D ambiguous. This CDR3 is 11 amino acids long. V lost 2 bases and J lost 8, with 4 bases in between. Germline CDR1 and CDR2: MNHEY and SVGAGI. The CDR3 nucleotides are TGTGCCAGCAGTTACAGGGATGAGCAGTTCTTC. This gives the protein CASSYRDEQFF.

V is TRBV6-1 and J is TRBJ1-1; unclear D gene. The V and J ends lost 2 bases and 8 bases respectively, with 9 bases between them. The CDR3 runs 12 residues. Looked up from germline, CDR1 is MNHNS and CDR2 is SASEGT. CDR3 loop: CASSEWSPEAFF. The DNA for the CDR3 is TGTGCCAGCAGTGAATGGTCGCCCGAAGCTTTCTTT.

The V gene is TRBV6-6, the J gene TRBJ2-1, with TRBD1 matching 9 bases. V gave up 7 bases and J gave up 7 bases; unmatched junction bases: 11. The germline gives CDR1 MNHNY, CDR2 SVGAGI (reference sequence). The CDR3 length is 15 residues. CDR3: CASNRGTGKTNEQFF. CDR3 DNA sequence: TGTGCCAGCAATCGGGGGACAGGGAAAACGAATGAGCAGTTCTTC.

The chain employs TRBV19 and TRBJ2-7, with D possibly being TRBD2 (6 bases). V was shortened by 5 bases and J by 4 bases, with 24 bases between the two germline ends. CDR1 is LNHDA and CDR2 is SQIVND in the germline V gene (reference sequence). This CDR3 has 17 amino acids. Written as DNA, the CDR3 is TGTGCCAGTAGTGGTTCGCGACAGACCTTCGGAGGGTACGAGCAGTACTTC. Protein: CASSGSRQTFGGYEQYF.

V and J are TRBV28 and TRBJ1-6; 7 positions agree with TRBD1. Germline V gene sequence: CDR1 MDHEN, CDR2 SYDVKM. V lost 4 bases to trimming and J lost 10 bases; unmatched junction nucleotides: 13. This CDR3 has 16 residues. The CDR3 loop is CASSYPWTGNSSPLHF. The CDR3 DNA reads TGTGCCAGCAGTTACCCGTGGACAGGAAATAGCTCACCCCTCCACTTT.

The rearrangement joins TRBV28 to TRBJ2-2, with 8 positions matching TRBD1. CDR3 length equals 14 residues. V dropped 7 bases and J dropped 5; count of bases not matched to a gene: 6. From germline, CDR1 is MDHEN and CDR2 SYDVKM. The CDR3 nucleotides read TGTGCCAGCAAACAGGGGGGATTAACCGGGGAGCTGTTTTTT. Translation gives CASKQGGLTGELFF.

The chain joins TRBV5-4 to TRBJ1-5; D is undetermined. Germline assignment: CDR1 SGHNT and CDR2 YYREEE (reference sequence). V shed 0 bases and J shed 9 bases, with 7 bases lying between them. The length of the CDR3 is 12 residues. The CDR3: CASSLDSGPQHF. DNA of the CDR3: TGTGCCAGCAGCTTGGACAGCGGGCCCCAGCATTTT. Full variable domain (rest looked up from reference TRBV5-4 and TRBJ1-5): ETGVTQSPTHLIKTRGQQVTLRCSSQSGHNTVSWYQQALGQGPQFIFQYYREEENGRGNFPPRFSGLQFPNYSSELNVNALELDDSALYLCASSLDSGPQHFGDGTRLSIL.